This T cell receptor (beta chain) was recorded in a study of blood T cell repertoires in COVID-19. On the study more broadly: COVID-19 samples collected from the United States, Italy and Spain covered acute and convalescent phases. The cDNA or gDNA used as material had been derived from T cells, B-cell-depleted T cells, or PBMCs.

TCRdb's table, derived via immunoSEQ multiplex PCR, lists solely in-frame clones and lacks some. Of 250,000 to 300,000 clones detected, just under 90% appear once; the ten largest clones hold less than 3.5%. This CDR3 is 12 amino acids long. The J segment lost 7 bases and the V segment lost 6 bases, leaving 6 bases of the junction unmatched. Looked up from germline, CDR1 is MNHEY and CDR2 is SVGAGI. Participants had their cohort set by participant-reported clinical history. The study recruited exposed participants who had met a COVID-19 case within 2 weeks before entry. The V call is TRBV6-5, the J call TRBJ2-7, with 7 bases identical to TRBD1. The clonotype was recovered from a woman aged 45-59 years who had been exposed to COVID-19. The material sequenced was PBMCs or T cells enriched from blood (not recorded which). CDR3 protein: CASSLDRVEQYF. In DNA, the CDR3 is TGTGCCAGCAGCCTTGACAGGGTTGAGCAGTACTTC.